This T cell receptor beta chain was sequenced in a study of graft-versus-host responses after intestinal transplantation. Study context: Anti-thymocyte globulin induction preceded 2 to 4 years of tacrolimus and steroid maintenance in all recipients.

Germline CDR1 and CDR2: SQVTM and ANQGSEA. The CDR3 totals 11 residues. Trimming removed 6 bases at V and 2 bases at J, with 7 bases between. As concerns this clone: Its target is unknown.

The protocol was immunoSEQ multiplex PCR, while the TCRdb copy is restricted to in-frame clones and leaves out a portion. The sample lists 20,000 to 30,000 clones; roughly 82% were seen once. Study-wide points: Researchers found peak circulating GvH clone levels linked to early post-transplant HvG declines. Recipient marrow held GvH clones, some first seen in ileum or blood. Some patients had graft-donor T cell macrochimerism, and their allografts showed high graft-versus-host to host-versus-graft clonal ratios.

The sample here was unstimulated CD4+ T cells sorted from spleen or lymph node cells, taken before intestinal transplant. The receptor's source is a human donor who received an intestinal transplant. This chain uses TRBV29-1 with TRBJ1-2; no clear D gene. The CDR3, as DNA: TGCAGCGTGATGGACAACTATGGCTACACCTTC. It specifies CSVMDNYGYTF.